This is a list of T cell receptor beta chains from one sample in a study of shared clonotypes between healthy human individuals. The protocol was immunoSEQ multiplex PCR, while the TCRdb copy is restricted to in-frame clones and leaves out a portion. The sample includes 450,000 to 700,000 clones, roughly 95% of them seen just once. Sequencing input: naive CD8+ T cells sorted from blood. The receptors come from a woman aged 25 to 39 in good health. Both conserved end residues are part of each CDR3. The D gene is left open where the match is weak. Rows give clone size only sometimes, using once, few, many, or a class for an expanded clone.

len	v_gene	j_gene	d_gene	abundance	CDR3aa	CDR3nt
17	TRBV27	TRBJ1-3	TRBD1	NA	CASSLTIQGAFGNTIYF	TGTGCCAGCAGTCTCACCATTCAGGGGGCCTTTGGAAACACCATATATTTT
12	TRBV2	TRBJ2-1	NA	NA	CASSESYNEQFF	TGTGCCAGCAGTGAGAGCTACAATGAGCAGTTCTTC
13	TRBV28	TRBJ2-1	TRBD1	NA	CASSSQGIHEQFF	TGTGCCAGCTCTTCACAGGGGATCCATGAGCAGTTCTTC
17	TRBV9	TRBJ2-3	TRBD2	NA	CASSVALREGPLDTQYF	TGTGCCAGCAGCGTAGCCTTGCGGGAGGGCCCGTTGGATACGCAGTATTTT
16	TRBV7-8	TRBJ1-1	NA	NA	CASSLLQGWENTEAFF	TGTGCCAGCAGCTTATTACAGGGATGGGAGAACACTGAAGCTTTCTTT
16	TRBV5-4	TRBJ2-7	TRBD2	NA	CASSLSGAGGPNEQYF	TGTGCCAGCAGCCTCTCGGGTGCGGGAGGGCCTAACGAGCAGTACTTC
13	TRBV2	TRBJ2-7	NA	NA	CASEAGSSYEQYF	TGTGCCAGCGAAGCCGGATCCTCCTACGAGCAGTACTTC
15	TRBV5-6	TRBJ2-5	TRBD1	NA	CASSLQGVGQETQYF	TGTGCCAGCAGCTTGCAGGGGGTGGGCCAAGAGACCCAGTACTTC
14	TRBV7-9	TRBJ1-1	NA	NA	CASSLIAGNTEAFF	TGTGCCAGCAGCTTAATCGCTGGAAACACTGAAGCTTTCTTT
14	TRBV7-8	TRBJ2-7	TRBD2	NA	CASSLKAGVGEQYF	TGTGCCAGCAGCTTAAAAGCGGGAGTAGGCGAGCAGTACTTC
11	TRBV6-5	TRBJ2-7	TRBD1	NA	CASTRGLEQYF	TGTGCCAGTACGAGGGGGCTCGAGCAGTACTTC
16	TRBV7-1	TRBJ2-7	TRBD2	NA	CASRKRTSGANYEQYF	TGTGCCAGCAGAAAACGGACTAGCGGAGCTAACTACGAGCAGTACTTC
14	TRBV7-2	TRBJ2-2	NA	NA	CASSSDRYTGELFF	TGTGCCAGCAGCTCGGACAGATACACCGGGGAGCTGTTTTTT
15	TRBV6-1	TRBJ2-2	TRBD2	NA	CASKSSGMNTGELFF	TGTGCCAGCAAGTCTAGCGGGATGAACACCGGGGAGCTGTTTTTT
15	TRBV7-9	TRBJ1-2	NA	once	CASSLERQPLYGYTF	TGTGCCAGCAGCTTAGAACGACAACCACTCTATGGCTACACCTTC
17	TRBV7-8	TRBJ2-7	TRBD1	NA	CASSLWLGTGPSSEQYF	TGTGCCAGCAGCTTATGGTTGGGGACAGGGCCCTCGTCCGAGCAGTACTTC
16	TRBV6-6	TRBJ2-5	TRBD1	NA	CASSLAGTGNQETQYF	TGTGCCAGCAGTTTAGCCGGGACAGGCAACCAAGAGACCCAGTACTTC
14	TRBV7-9	TRBJ1-1	NA	once	CASSLDSWNTEAFF	TGTGCCAGCAGCTTAGACAGCTGGAACACTGAAGCTTTCTTT
15	TRBV4-1	TRBJ2-2	TRBD2	NA	CASSIYSGGTGELFF	TGCGCCAGCAGTATCTACAGCGGGGGCACCGGGGAGCTGTTTTTT
15	TRBV7-9	TRBJ1-3	NA	NA	CASSPRRNSGNTIYF	TGTGCCAGCAGCCCCCGAAGGAACTCTGGAAACACCATATATTTT
11	TRBV6-5	TRBJ2-3	NA	NA	CASSDLDTQYF	TGTGCCAGCAGCGATCTCGATACGCAGTATTTT
16	TRBV25-1	TRBJ2-2	NA	NA	CASRDDLSASAGELFF	TGTGCCAGCAGAGACGATTTAAGTGCGTCGGCCGGGGAGCTGTTTTTT
12	TRBV7-6	TRBJ2-7	NA	NA	CASSPGNYEQYF	TGTGCCAGCAGCCCTGGGAACTACGAGCAGTACTTC
16	TRBV4-1	TRBJ2-7	TRBD2	NA	CASSHVGTSASYEQYF	TGCGCCAGCAGCCATGTCGGGACTAGCGCTTCCTACGAGCAGTACTTC
15	TRBV5-1	TRBJ2-7	TRBD2	NA	CASSSPSGSLNEQYF	TGCGCCAGCAGCTCCCCGAGCGGGAGTCTCAACGAGCAGTACTTC
14	TRBV9	TRBJ2-5	NA	NA	CASSQEGGFGTQYF	TGTGCCAGCAGCCAAGAGGGTGGATTTGGCACCCAGTACTTC
14	TRBV28	TRBJ2-3	NA	NA	CASSLLGGTDTQYF	TGTGCCAGCAGTTTACTCGGGGGCACAGATACGCAGTATTTT
14	TRBV5-1	TRBJ1-4	NA	once	CASSLGQNNEKLFF	TGCGCCAGCAGCTTGGGTCAGAATAATGAAAAACTGTTTTTT
14	TRBV30	TRBJ2-7	NA	NA	CAWGRDQSSYEQYF	TGTGCCTGGGGTAGGGACCAGAGCTCCTACGAGCAGTACTTC
16	TRBV4-1	TRBJ2-2	TRBD2	NA	CASSQPGTSPRGELFF	TGCGCCAGCAGCCAACCCGGGACTAGCCCCCGCGGGGAGCTGTTTTTT
13	TRBV4-1	TRBJ1-2	NA	NA	CASSQEGGYGYTF	TGCGCCAGCAGCCAAGAGGGGGGGTATGGCTACACCTTC
14	TRBV4-2	TRBJ1-4	NA	once	CASSQVGGNEKLFF	TGTGCCAGCAGCCAAGTAGGGGGTAATGAAAAACTGTTTTTT
12	TRBV5-4	TRBJ2-1	NA	NA	CASSVTSSVQFF	TGTGCCAGCAGCGTGACTAGTTCTGTGCAGTTCTTC
15	TRBV5-4	TRBJ1-1	NA	NA	CASSLVEGTNTEAFF	TGTGCCAGCAGCTTGGTTGAGGGGACGAACACTGAAGCTTTCTTT
14	TRBV6-5	TRBJ2-2	NA	NA	CASKWTQNTGELFF	TGTGCCAGCAAGTGGACTCAGAACACCGGGGAGCTGTTTTTT
15	TRBV19	TRBJ2-7	TRBD1	few	CASSGAGTGTYEQYF	TGTGCCAGTAGTGGGGCGGGGACAGGGACCTACGAGCAGTACTTC
16	TRBV7-2	TRBJ2-1	NA	NA	CASSWTTGTRDNEQFF	TGTGCCAGCAGCTGGACAACCGGGACCAGAGACAATGAGCAGTTCTTC
17	TRBV14	TRBJ2-3	TRBD2	NA	CASSLRLAGEVRDTQYF	TGTGCCAGCAGCCTAAGACTAGCGGGAGAAGTTAGAGATACGCAGTATTTT
16	TRBV11-2	TRBJ2-1	TRBD2	NA	CASSLVVGGGPDEQFF	TGTGCCAGCAGCTTAGTGGTTGGGGGAGGGCCCGATGAGCAGTTCTTC
16	TRBV4-1	TRBJ2-1	NA	NA	CASSQEFLAIYNEQFF	TGCGCCAGCAGCCAAGAGTTCCTAGCGATATACAATGAGCAGTTCTTC
15	TRBV7-8	TRBJ1-2	NA	NA	CASSSEFGGNYGYTF	TGTGCCAGCAGCTCCGAATTTGGGGGCAACTATGGCTACACCTTC
16	TRBV27	TRBJ2-3	NA	NA	CASSPLRASSTDTQYF	TGTGCCAGCAGTCCTCTCAGAGCCTCTAGCACAGATACGCAGTATTTT
15	TRBV2	TRBJ2-7	NA	NA	CASSEWQGGRYEQYF	TGTGCCAGCAGTGAATGGCAGGGGGGTAGGTACGAGCAGTACTTC
13	TRBV11-2	TRBJ2-1	NA	NA	CASSLGGYNEQFF	TGTGCCAGCAGCTTAGGTGGGTACAATGAGCAGTTCTTC
11	TRBV27	TRBJ2-7	NA	few	CASGPQTGQYF	TGTGCCAGCGGACCCCAGACCGGACAGTACTTC
17	TRBV7-9	TRBJ2-3	NA	NA	CASSHWGEAGPTDTQYF	TGTGCCAGCAGTCACTGGGGGGAGGCGGGACCCACAGATACGCAGTATTTT
16	TRBV5-1	TRBJ2-7	TRBD2	NA	CASSLRASGMTYEQYF	TGCGCCAGCAGCTTGAGGGCTAGCGGGATGACCTACGAGCAGTACTTC
14	TRBV19	TRBJ2-3	NA	NA	CASRRTRDPDTQYF	TGTGCCAGTAGGCGCACTCGGGACCCAGATACGCAGTATTTT
15	TRBV6-5	TRBJ1-5	TRBD1	NA	CASSYGTGGNQPQHF	TGTGCCAGCAGTTACGGGACAGGGGGTAATCAGCCCCAGCATTTT
16	TRBV21-1	TRBJ1-5	NA	NA	CASSKAKGQINQPQHF	TGTGCCAGCAGCAAAGCCAAGGGACAGATCAATCAGCCCCAGCATTTT
13	TRBV7-6	TRBJ2-1	NA	NA	CASSPGPHNEQFF	TGTGCCAGCAGCCCCGGGCCGCACAATGAGCAGTTCTTC
14	TRBV6-6	TRBJ2-5	NA	NA	CASSPSTNYETQYF	TGTGCCAGCAGCCCAAGCACCAACTATGAGACCCAGTACTTC
16	TRBV5-1	TRBJ2-7	TRBD1	NA	CASRAPRDRDSYEQYF	TGCGCCAGCAGGGCACCGCGGGACAGGGACTCCTACGAGCAGTACTTC
16	TRBV6-1	TRBJ1-3	TRBD1	NA	CASSDRQGPVGDTIYF	TGTGCCAGCAGTGACCGACAGGGGCCCGTCGGGGACACCATATATTTT
16	TRBV28	TRBJ1-2	NA	NA	CASSLTFRLANYGYTF	TGTGCCAGCAGTTTAACTTTCCGTCTAGCTAACTATGGCTACACCTTC